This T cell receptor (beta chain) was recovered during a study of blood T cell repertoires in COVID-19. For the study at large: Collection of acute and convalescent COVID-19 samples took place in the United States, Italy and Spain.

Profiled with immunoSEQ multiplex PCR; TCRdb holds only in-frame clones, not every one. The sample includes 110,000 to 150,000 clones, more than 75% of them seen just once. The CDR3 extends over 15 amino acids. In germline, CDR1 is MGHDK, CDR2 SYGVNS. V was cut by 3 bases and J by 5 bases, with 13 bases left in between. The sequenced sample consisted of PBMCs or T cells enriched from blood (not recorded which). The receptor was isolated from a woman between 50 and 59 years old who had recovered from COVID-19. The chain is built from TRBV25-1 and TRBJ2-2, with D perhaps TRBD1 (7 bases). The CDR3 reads CASSDHRGGTGELFF. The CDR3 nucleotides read TGTGCCAGCAGTGATCACAGGGGAGGAACCGGGGAGCTGTTTTTT.